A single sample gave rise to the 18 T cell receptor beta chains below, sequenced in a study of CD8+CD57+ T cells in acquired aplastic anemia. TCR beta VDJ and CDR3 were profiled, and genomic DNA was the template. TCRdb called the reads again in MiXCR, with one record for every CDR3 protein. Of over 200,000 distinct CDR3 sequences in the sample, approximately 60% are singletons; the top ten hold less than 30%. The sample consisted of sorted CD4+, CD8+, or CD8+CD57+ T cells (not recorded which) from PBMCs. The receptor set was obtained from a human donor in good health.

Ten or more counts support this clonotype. The CDR3 DNA is TGTGCCAGCAGCTTAGGCGGCAGGGGGGGACAGCCCCAGCATTTT. Translation: CASSLGGRGGQPQHF. The gene calls are TRBV7-9 and TRBJ1-5; 7 positions match TRBD1. Germline V lookup: CDR1 SEHNR, CDR2 FQNEAQ (reference sequence). V was clipped by 1 base and J by 7 bases; unmatched bases: 7. There are 15 residues in the CDR3.

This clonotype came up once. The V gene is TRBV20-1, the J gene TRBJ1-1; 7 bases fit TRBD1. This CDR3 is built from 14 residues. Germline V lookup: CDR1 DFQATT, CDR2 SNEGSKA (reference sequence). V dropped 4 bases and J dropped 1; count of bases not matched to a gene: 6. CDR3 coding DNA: TGCAGTGCTAATGGGGACAGCTCGAACACTGAAGCTTTCTTT. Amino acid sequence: CSANGDSSNTEAFF.

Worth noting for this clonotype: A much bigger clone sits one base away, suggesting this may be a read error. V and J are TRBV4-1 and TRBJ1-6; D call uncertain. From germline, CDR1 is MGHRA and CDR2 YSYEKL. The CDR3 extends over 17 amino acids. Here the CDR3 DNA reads TGCGCCAGCAGCCTCAAGTCGGGAAGCTCCTATAATTCACCCCCCCACTTT. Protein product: CASSLKSGSSYNSPPHF.

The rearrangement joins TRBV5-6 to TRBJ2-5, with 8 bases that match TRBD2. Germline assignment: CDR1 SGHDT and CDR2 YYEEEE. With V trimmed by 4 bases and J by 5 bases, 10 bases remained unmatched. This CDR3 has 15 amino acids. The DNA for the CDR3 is TGTGCCAGCAGCGTAATGCCGGGAGGGTGGGAGACCCAGTACTTC. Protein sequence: CASSVMPGGWETQYF. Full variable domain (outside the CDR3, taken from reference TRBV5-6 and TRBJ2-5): DAGVTQSPTHLIKTRGQQVTLRCSPKSGHDTVSWYQQALGQGPQFIFQYYEEEERQRGNFPDRFSGHQFPNYSSELNVNALLLGDSALYLCASSVMPGGWETQYFGPGTRLLVL.

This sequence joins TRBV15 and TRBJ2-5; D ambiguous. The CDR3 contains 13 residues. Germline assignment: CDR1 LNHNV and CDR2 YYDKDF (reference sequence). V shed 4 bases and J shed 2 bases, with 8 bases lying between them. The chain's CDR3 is CATSKLAQETQYF. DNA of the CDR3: TGTGCCACCAGCAAACTGGCGCAAGAGACCCAGTACTTC. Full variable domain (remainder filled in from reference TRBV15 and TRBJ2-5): DAMVIQNPRYQVTQFGKPVTLSCSQTLNHNVMYWYQQKSSQAPKLLFHYYDKDFNNEADTPDNFQSRRPNTSFCFLDIRSPGLGDTAMYLCATSKLAQETQYFGPGTRLLVL.

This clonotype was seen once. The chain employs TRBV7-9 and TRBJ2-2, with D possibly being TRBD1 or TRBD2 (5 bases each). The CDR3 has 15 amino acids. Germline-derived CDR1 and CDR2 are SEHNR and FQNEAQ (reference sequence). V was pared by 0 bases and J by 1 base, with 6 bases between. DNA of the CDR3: TGTGCCAGCAGCTTAGCGGGGGTGAACACCGGGGAGCTGTTTTTT. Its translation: CASSLAGVNTGELFF.

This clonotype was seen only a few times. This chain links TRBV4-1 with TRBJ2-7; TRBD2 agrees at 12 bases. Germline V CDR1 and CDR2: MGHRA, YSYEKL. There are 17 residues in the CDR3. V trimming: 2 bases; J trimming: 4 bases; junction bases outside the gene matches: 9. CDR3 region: CASSQLWTSGIGYEQYF. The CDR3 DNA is TGCGCCAGCAGCCAACTTTGGACTAGCGGGATTGGATACGAGCAGTACTTC.

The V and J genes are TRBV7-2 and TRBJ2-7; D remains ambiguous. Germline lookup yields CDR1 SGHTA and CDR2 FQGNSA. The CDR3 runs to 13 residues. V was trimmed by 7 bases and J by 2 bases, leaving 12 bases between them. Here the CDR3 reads CASTPGPPYEQYF. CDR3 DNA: TGTGCCAGCACCCCTGGGCCACCCTACGAGCAGTACTTC.

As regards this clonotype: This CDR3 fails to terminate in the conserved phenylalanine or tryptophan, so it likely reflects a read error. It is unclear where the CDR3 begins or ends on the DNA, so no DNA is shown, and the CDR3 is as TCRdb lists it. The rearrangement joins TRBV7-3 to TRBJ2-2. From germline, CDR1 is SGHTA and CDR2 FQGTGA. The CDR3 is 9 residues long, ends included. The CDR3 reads CASRLPEAT.

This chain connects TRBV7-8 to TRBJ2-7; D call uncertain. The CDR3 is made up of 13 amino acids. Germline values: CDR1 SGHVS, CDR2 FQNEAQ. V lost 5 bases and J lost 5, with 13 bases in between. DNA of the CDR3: TGTGCCAGCAGCCCTAACGGCCGGAACGAGCAGTACTTC. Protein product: CASSPNGRNEQYF.

CDR3: CASSPEGGASPLHF. The CDR3 nucleotides are TGTGCCAGCAGCCCAGAGGGGGGGGCATCACCCCTCCACTTT. The chain joins TRBV7-8 to TRBJ1-6; maybe TRBD1 (6 bases). The CDR3 is made up of 14 amino acids. V was pared by 5 bases and J by 10 bases, with 15 bases between. The germline gives CDR1 SGHVS, CDR2 FQNEAQ.

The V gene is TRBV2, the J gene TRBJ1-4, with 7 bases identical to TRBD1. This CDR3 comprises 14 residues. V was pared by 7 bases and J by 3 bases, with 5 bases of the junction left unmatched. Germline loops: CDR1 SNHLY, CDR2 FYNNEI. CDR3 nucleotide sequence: TGTGCCAGCAAATGGGGGACAGCTAATGAAAAACTGTTTTTT. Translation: CASKWGTANEKLFF.

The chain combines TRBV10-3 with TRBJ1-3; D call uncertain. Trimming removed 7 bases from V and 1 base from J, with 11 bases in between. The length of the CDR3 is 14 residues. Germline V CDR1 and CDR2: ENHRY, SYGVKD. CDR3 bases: TGTGCCATCACAATGGGAATATCTGGAAACACCATATATTTT. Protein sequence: CAITMGISGNTIYF.

CDR3 sequence (DNA): TGTGCCAGTAAGCAGGTTGGGAAGCCCCAGCATTTT. It yields the protein CASKQVGKPQHF. The chain couples TRBV19 to TRBJ1-5, with no clear D. V was clipped by 7 bases and J by 8 bases, with 12 bases between them. Germline values: CDR1 LNHDA, CDR2 SQIVND (reference sequence). This CDR3 has 12 residues.

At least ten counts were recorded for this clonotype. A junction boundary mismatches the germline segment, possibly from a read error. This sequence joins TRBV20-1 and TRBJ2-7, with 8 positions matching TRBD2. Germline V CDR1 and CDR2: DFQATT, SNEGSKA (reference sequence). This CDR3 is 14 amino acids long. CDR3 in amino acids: CSAATSGYSYGQYF. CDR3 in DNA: TGCAGTGCCGCTACTAGCGGATACTCCTACGGGCAGTACTTC.

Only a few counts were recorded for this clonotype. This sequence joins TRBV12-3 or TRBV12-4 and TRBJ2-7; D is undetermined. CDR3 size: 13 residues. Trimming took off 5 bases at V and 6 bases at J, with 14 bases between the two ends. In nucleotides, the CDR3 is TGTGCCAGCAGTATCCGCCCACCAAGCGAGCAGTACTTC. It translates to CASSIRPPSEQYF.

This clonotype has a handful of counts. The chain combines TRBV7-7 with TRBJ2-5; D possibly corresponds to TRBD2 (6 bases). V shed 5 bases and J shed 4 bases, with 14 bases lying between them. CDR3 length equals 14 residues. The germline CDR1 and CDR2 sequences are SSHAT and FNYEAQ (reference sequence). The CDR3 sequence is CASSERRGSETQYF. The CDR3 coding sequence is TGTGCCAGCAGCGAGAGGAGGGGATCAGAGACCCAGTACTTC.

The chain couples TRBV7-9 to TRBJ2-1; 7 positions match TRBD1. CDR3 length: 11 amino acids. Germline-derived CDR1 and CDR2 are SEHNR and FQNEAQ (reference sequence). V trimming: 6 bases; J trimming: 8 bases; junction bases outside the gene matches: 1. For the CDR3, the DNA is TGTGCCAGCAGGACAGGGCATGAGCAGTTCTTC. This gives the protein CASRTGHEQFF.